This T cell receptor (beta chain) was documented in a study of CD8 T cells in Susac syndrome. This clonotype was seen more than once but under ten times. Random-hexamer reverse transcription was applied to about 0.5 to 1 ug RNA. TCRdb reprocessed the immunoSEQ multiplex PCR reads with MiXCR, giving one entry per CDR3 protein. The data contain approximately 180,000 distinct CDR3 sequences, about 94% of them singletons. The authors sequenced TCR beta from blood CD8+ and CD4+ T cells. The junction had 11 bases not matched to a gene; V was cut back by 4 bases and J by 2 bases. Germline V CDR1 and CDR2: LGHDT, YNNKEL (reference sequence). The CDR3 has 17 residues.

The sequence came from a human donor with multiple sclerosis. The sequencing sample was made of CD4+ T cells from PBMCs. This rearrangement joins TRBV3-1 to TRBJ2-7, with TRBD2 identical over 10 bases. The CDR3 bases are TGTGCCAGCAGCCCCCGGGGGAGCGGGAGGGCGACCTACGAGCAGTACTTC. It yields the protein CASSPRGSGRATYEQYF.